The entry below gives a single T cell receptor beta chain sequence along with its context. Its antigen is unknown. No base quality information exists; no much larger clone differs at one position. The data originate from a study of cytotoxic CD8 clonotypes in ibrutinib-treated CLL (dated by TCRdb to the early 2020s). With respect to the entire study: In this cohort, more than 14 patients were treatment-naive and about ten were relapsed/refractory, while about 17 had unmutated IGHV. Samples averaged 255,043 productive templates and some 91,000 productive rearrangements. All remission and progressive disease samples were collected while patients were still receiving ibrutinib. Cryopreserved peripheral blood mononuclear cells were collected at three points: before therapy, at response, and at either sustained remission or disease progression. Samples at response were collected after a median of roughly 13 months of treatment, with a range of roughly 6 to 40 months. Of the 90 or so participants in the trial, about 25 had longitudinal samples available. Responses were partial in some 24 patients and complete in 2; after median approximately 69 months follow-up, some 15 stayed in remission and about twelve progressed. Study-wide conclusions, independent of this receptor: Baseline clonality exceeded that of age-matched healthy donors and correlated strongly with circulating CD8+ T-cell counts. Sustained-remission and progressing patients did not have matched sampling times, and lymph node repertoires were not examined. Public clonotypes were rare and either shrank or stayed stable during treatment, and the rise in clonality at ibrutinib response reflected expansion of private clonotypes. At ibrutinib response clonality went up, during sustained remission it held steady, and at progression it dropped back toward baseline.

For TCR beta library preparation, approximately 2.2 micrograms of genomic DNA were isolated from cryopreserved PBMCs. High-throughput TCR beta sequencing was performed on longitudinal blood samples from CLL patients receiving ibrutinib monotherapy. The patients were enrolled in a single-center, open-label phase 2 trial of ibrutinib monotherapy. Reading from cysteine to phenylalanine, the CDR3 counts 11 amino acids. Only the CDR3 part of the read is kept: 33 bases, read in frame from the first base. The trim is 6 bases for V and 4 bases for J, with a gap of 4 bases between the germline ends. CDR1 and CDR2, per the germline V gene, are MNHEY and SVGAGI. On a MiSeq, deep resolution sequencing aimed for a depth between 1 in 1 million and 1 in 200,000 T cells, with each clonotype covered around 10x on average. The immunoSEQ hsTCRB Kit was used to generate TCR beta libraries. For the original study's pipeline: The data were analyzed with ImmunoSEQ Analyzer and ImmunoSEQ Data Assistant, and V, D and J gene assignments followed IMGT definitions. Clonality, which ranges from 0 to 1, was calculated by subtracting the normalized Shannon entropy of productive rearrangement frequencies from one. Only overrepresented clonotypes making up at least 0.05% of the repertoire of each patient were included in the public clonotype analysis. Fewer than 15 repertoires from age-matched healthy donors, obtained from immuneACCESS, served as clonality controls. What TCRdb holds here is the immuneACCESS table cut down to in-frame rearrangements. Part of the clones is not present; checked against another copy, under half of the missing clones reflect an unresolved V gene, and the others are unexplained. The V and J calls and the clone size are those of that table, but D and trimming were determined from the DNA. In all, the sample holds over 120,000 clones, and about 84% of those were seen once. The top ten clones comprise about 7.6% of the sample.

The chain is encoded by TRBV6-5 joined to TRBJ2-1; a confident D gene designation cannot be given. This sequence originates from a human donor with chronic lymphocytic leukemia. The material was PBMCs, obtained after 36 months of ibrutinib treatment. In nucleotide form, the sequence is TGTGCCAGCAGCCGTTACAATGAGCAGTTCTTC. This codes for CASSRYNEQFF.